This T cell receptor (beta chain) derives from a study of blood T cell repertoires in COVID-19. Study-level information: T cells, B-cell-depleted T cells, or PBMCs supplied cDNA or gDNA.

Seattle patient enrollment occurred during active infection, with longitudinal follow-up thereafter. Original analysis: Nucleated cell number was recorded as an estimate derived from reference gene primer amplification. Here immunoSEQ multiplex PCR was the method, and the copy in TCRdb shows in-frame clones only, minus some. The V and J calls and clone size come from that table; D and trimming were worked out from the DNA. The repertoire holds under 250,000 clones, with 80% to 90% as singletons. The receptor was derived from a man under 40 with COVID-19, enrolled during active disease. The sequenced sample was peripheral blood.

The CDR3 spells CASSLQGGSYNEQFF. In DNA form, the CDR3 reads TGTGCCAGCAGCTTACAGGGTGGCTCCTACAATGAGCAGTTCTTC. This sequence joins TRBV7-9 and TRBJ2-1, with D tentatively TRBD1 (5 bases). CDR3 length: 15 residues. Germline V CDR1 and CDR2: SEHNR, FQNEAQ (reference sequence). The germline V and J ends were trimmed by 2 bases and 0 bases, with 8 bases remaining between them.